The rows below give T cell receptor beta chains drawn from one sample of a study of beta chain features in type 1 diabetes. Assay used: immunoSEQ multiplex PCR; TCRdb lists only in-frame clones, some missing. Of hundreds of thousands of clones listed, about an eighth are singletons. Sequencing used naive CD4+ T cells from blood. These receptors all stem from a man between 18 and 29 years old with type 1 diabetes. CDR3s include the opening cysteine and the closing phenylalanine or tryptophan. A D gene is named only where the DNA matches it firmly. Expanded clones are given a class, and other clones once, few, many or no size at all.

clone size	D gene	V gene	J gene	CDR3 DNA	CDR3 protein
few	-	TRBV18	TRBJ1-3	TGTGCCAGCTCACCATACCGAGGCCTTGGAAACACCATATATTTT	CASSPYRGLGNTIYF
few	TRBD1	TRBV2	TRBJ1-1	TGTGCCAGCAGTCCCGACAGGGACACTGAAGCTTTCTTT	CASSPDRDTEAFF
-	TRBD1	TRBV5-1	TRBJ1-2	TGCGCCAGCAGCTTGACAGGGGAGACCTACACCTTC	CASSLTGETYTF
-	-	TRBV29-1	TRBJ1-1	TGCAGCGTTGACCACAGACTACTGAACACTGAAGCTTTCTTT	CSVDHRLLNTEAFF
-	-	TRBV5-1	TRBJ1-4	TGCGCCAGCAGCCAAGGGACAATTCCTCCGGAAAAACTGTTTTTT	CASSQGTIPPEKLFF
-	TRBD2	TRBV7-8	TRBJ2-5	TGTGCCAGCAGCTCCCAGACTAGCGGGGGCGCAATTATCTGGGAGACCCAGTACTTC	CASSSQTSGGAIIWETQYF
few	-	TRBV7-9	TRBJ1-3	TGTGCCAGCAGCTTCAGGTCCAAAACTGGAAACACCATATATTTT	CASSFRSKTGNTIYF
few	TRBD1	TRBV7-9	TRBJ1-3	TGTGCCAGCAGCCGCCTGACAGGGAATGGAAACACCATATATTTT	CASSRLTGNGNTIYF
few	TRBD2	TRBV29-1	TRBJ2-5	TGCAGCGTTGTCACGTTAGGCGGGGGGCCAGGAGAGACCCAGTACTTC	CSVVTLGGGPGETQYF
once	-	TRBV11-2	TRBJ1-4	TGTGCCAGCAGCTTGGCGGGTGAAAAACTGTTTTTT	CASSLAGEKLFF
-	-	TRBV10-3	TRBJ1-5	TGTGCCATCAGTGAGGGGTATAGCAATCAGCCCCAGCATTTT	CAISEGYSNQPQHF
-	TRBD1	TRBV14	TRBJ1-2	TGTGCCAGCAGTCCAAACCCCGGGACAGGGGGGAACTATGGCTACACCTTC	CASSPNPGTGGNYGYTF